This TCR beta chain derives from a study of CXCR3-negative and CXCR3-positive naive CD8 T cells. Naive CD8+ T cells showed CD45RO-CCR7+CD27+CD95-. This CDR3 comprises 13 residues. Germline V CDR1 and CDR2: SNHLY, FYNNEI. Regarding the study as a whole: Naive CXCR3-positive and CXCR3-negative cells shared TRBV-TRBJ usage; memory cells diverged. CXCR3-negative naive cells had less hydrophobic TRB CDR3s than did CXCR3-positive naive cells.

Points on this clonotype: What it recognizes is unknown.

Preparation of TRB cDNA libraries relied on 5' RACE carrying UMI labels. TCRdb re-called the 5' RACE reads and catalogs CDR3 proteins one per entry, DNA excluded. The sample includes more than 6,500 distinct CDR3 sequences. This TCR came from a human donor in good health. Some clones in this sample may be carry-over from other donors' samples. The sequencing input was naive CXCR3+ CD8+ T cells from blood. Subset specified: CD45RO-CCR7+CD27+CD95- naive CD8+ T cells expressing CXCR3 (TNR3+). The gene calls are TRBV2 and TRBJ1-4; the D call from TCRdb, TRBD1, cannot be confirmed without DNA. CDR3: CASKGQGIVKLFF.